This T cell receptor (beta chain) was found in a study of T cell responses to AZD1222 COVID-19 vaccine (dated by TCRdb to the early 2020s). Background on the whole study: TCR sequencing was performed for about 250 trial participants, of whom roughly 200 were given two doses of AZD1222 and around 26 were given two doses of MenACWY control vaccine. Trial participants were enrolled by age into 18-55, 56-69 and 70-plus year subgroups, with about 150, 28 and 57 TCR-sequenced participants respectively.

The label giving this sample's time point can be read as: about 28 days (+/-7) after the second vaccine dose. AZD1222 recipients given second doses at about 4 weeks or at about 12 weeks were pooled, since spike-specific TCR depth and breadth were not found to differ between the two schedules. Vaccinee samples were obtained from the UK trials COV001 and COV002, which included a single-blind randomized controlled phase 2/3 trial of AZD1222 (ChAdOx1 nCoV-19) in healthy adults. For TCRbeta chain sequencing, PBMC samples were collected from trial participants at day 0 and at day 28 after the second dose. A remark on this clone: This clone's antigen is unknown. One base away there is no much larger clone; base qualities are not given.

The CDR3 regions of human TCRbeta chains were subjected to immunosequencing. The study's own analysis went as follows. Repertoire TCRs were checked for matches against a reference library of SARS-CoV-2-specific TCRs that had been generated using the MIRA antigen-specificity platform. Breadth meant the fraction of unique TCRs that were SARS-CoV-2-associated, whereas depth meant the fraction of total T cells that were SARS-CoV-2-associated. Each spike-specific TCR was assigned to its reactive spike region and to a CD4 or CD8 class using the MIRA data. Log10-transformed breadth and depth values were compared by one-way ANOVA with Sidak's multiple comparisons tests. This is the immuneACCESS table as TCRdb keeps it, with only in-frame sequences that have V and J called. A part of the clones is gone; compared with another copy, unresolved V genes explain less than half, and the rest is unexplained. The V and J calls and clone size are taken from that table; D and trimming were inferred from the DNA. The sample records about 150,000 clones, roughly 90% of which are singletons. Around 3.5% of the sample is in the top ten clones.

CDR3 length: 12 amino acids, cysteine to phenylalanine. Left in the record is the CDR3 DNA by itself, 36 bases read in frame from the first base. Between the V and J ends, shortened by 3 bases and 2 bases respectively, the junction contains 5 bases. Reading the germline V gene gives CDR1 SGDLS and CDR2 YYNGEE. The study at large found these results: Because no day 14 peak-response samples were available, repertoires were characterized only after the peak T cell response. In the small 56-69-year group, the increase in depth fell short of significance, most likely because of low power. Vaccine-associated CD4 TCRs spanned the whole spike protein, with dominant responses in regions 160-218 and 743-854. Spike-specific TCR breadth and depth rose significantly after two AZD1222 doses compared with day 0 and with MenACWY recipients. Epitopes outside the regions mutated in the B.1.351 and B.1.1.7 variants were reportedly recognized by nearly half of the unique spike-specific TCRs. Participants were mostly white British, with more females than males. The authors suggested clonal diversity may have been underestimated. Conclusions about previously exposed vaccinees are limited, since just five or six AZD1222 recipients were seropositive for SARS-CoV-2 at baseline.

The TCR originated in an adult who received the AZD1222 COVID-19 vaccine. Sequenced here: peripheral blood, sampled 28 days after the second AZD1222 dose. Here the chain combines TRBV9 and TRBJ1-1; the D gene cannot be resolved reliably. The DNA sequence reads TGTGCCAGCAGCGGGCTCAACACTGAAGCTTTCTTT. Its protein product is CASSGLNTEAFF.